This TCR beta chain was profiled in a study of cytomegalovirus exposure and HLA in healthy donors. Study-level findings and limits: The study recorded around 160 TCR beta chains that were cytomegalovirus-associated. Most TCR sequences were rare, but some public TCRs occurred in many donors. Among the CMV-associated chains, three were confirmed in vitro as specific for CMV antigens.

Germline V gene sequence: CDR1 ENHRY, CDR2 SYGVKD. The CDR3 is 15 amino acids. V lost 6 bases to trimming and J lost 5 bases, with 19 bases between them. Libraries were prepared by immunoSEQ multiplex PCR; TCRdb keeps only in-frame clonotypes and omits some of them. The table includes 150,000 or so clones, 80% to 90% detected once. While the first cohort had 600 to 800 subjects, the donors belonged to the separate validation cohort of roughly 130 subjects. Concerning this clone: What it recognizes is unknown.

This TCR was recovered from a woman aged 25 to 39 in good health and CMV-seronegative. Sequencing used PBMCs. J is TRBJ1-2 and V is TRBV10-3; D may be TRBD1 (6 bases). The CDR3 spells CAIRGQGLGLYGYTF. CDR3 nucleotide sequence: TGTGCCATCAGGGGACAAGGGTTGGGGCTTTATGGCTACACCTTC.